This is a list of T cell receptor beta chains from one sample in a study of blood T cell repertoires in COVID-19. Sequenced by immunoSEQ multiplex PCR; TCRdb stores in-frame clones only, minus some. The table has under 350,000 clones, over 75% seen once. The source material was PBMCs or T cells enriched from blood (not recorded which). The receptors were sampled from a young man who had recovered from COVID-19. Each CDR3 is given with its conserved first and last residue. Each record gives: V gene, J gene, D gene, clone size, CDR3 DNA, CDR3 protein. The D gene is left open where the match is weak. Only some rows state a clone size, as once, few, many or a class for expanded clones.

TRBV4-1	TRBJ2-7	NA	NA	TGCGCCAGCAGCCCGGGACTTTCCTACGAGCAGTACTTC	CASSPGLSYEQYF
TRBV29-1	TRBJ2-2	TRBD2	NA	TGCAGCGTTGGGTCGGGAGGGCGCGGCGGGGAGCTGTTTTTT	CSVGSGGRGGELFF
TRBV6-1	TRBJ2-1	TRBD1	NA	TGTGCCAGCAGTGAAGCGATCGGTGGGACAGGGGGCCGGCGGGGCTACAATGAGCAGTTCTTC	CASSEAIGGTGGRRGYNEQFF
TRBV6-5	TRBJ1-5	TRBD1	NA	TGTGCCAGCAGGGTAGGGACAGACCCCAATCAGCCCCAGCATTTT	CASRVGTDPNQPQHF
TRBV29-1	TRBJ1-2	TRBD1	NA	TGCAGCGTTGTGAAGGTTAACGGACAGGACTATGGCTACACCTTC	CSVVKVNGQDYGYTF
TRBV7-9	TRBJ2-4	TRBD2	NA	TGTGCCAGCAGCTTAGGAGGGAGGGCCAACATTCAGTACTTC	CASSLGGRANIQYF
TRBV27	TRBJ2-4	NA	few	TGTGCCAGCAGTTTATCCCCGGCCAAAAACATTCAGTACTTC	CASSLSPAKNIQYF
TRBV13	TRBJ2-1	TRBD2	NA	TGTGCCAGCAGCGGATCTAGCGGGAGTTCCTACAATGAGCAGTTCTTC	CASSGSSGSSYNEQFF
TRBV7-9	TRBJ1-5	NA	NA	TGTGCCAGCAGCTTGGGGGACACTCAGCCCCAGCATTTT	CASSLGDTQPQHF
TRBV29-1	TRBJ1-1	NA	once	TGCAGCGGTGGGGCGGGGACGAACACTGAAGCTTTCTTT	CSGGAGTNTEAFF
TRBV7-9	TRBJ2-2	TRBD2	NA	TGTGCCAGCAGTTCCGGTAGCGGGGACAACACCGGGGAGCTGTTTTTT	CASSSGSGDNTGELFF
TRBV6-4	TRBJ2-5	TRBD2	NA	TGTGCCAGCAGTGACTGGACTAGGGATCCCTCCAGACAAGAGACCCAGTACTTC	CASSDWTRDPSRQETQYF
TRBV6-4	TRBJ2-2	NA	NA	TGTGCCAGCAGTGACGGCAACACCGGGGAGCTGTTTTTT	CASSDGNTGELFF
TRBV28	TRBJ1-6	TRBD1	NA	TGTGCCAGCAGTTCACCCCGTCCCGGGACAGGGGGGAATTCACCCCTCCACTTT	CASSSPRPGTGGNSPLHF
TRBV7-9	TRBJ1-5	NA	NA	TGTGCCAGCAGCCCGGGTGGCAATCAGCCCCAGCATTTT	CASSPGGNQPQHF
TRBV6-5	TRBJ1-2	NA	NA	TGTGCCAGCTTTACAGAGATTTATGGCTACACCTTC	CASFTEIYGYTF
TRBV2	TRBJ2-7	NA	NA	TGTGCCAGCAGTGAGTCCTTAGGACAGCTCTACGAGCAGTACTTC	CASSESLGQLYEQYF
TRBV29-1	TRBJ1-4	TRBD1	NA	TGCAGCGTCGCGACAGGGGGCCGTGAAAAACTGTTTTTT	CSVATGGREKLFF
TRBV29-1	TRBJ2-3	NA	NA	TGCAGCGTGCCCCCCCCCGGGGGTCGCACAGATACGCAGTATTTT	CSVPPPGGRTDTQYF
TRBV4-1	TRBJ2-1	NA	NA	TGCGCCAGCAGAGCGACTAGTCTGCCAGCGTACAATGAGCAGTTCTTC	CASRATSLPAYNEQFF
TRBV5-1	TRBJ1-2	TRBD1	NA	TGCGCCAGCAGCGAAACAGGGGGCGGCTATGGCTACACCTTC	CASSETGGGYGYTF
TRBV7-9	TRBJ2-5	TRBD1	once	TGTGCCAGCAGCCGACCTACCCGACAGGGGGGCGAGACCCAGTACTTC	CASSRPTRQGGETQYF
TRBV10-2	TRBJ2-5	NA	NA	TGCGCCAGCAGGGAGGGGGGGTCAGGGACCCAGTACTTC	CASREGGSGTQYF
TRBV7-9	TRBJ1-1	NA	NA	TGTGCCAGCAGCCCACAGGGAACACGGAGGAACACTGAAGCTTTCTTT	CASSPQGTRRNTEAFF